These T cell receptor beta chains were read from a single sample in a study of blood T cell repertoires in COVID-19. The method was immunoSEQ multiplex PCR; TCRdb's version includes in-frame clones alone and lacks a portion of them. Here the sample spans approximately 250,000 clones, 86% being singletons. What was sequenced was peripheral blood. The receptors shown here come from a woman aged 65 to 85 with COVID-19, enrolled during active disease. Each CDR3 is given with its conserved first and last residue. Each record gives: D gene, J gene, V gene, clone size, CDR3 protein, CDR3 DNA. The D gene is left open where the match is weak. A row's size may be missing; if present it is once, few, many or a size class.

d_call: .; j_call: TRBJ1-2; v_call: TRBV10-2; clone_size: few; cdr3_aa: CASRDTGNYGYTF; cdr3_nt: TGCGCCAGCAGAGATACAGGGAACTATGGCTACACCTTC
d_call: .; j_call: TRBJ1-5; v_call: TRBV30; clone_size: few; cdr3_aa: CAWSVVFANQPQHF; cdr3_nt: TGTGCCTGGAGTGTAGTGTTCGCGAATCAGCCCCAGCATTTT
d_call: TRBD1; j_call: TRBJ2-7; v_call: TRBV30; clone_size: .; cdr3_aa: CAWSTGGPYEQYF; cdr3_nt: TGTGCCTGGAGTACAGGGGGGCCATACGAGCAGTACTTC
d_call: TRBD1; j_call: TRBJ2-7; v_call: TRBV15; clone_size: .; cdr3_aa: CATSGDRGLYEQYF; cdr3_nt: TGTGCCACCAGCGGGGACAGGGGGCTATACGAGCAGTACTTC
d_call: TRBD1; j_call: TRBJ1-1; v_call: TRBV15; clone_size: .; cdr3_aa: CATSTAGGHTEAFF; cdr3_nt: TGTGCCACCAGCACGGCAGGGGGCCACACTGAAGCTTTCTTT
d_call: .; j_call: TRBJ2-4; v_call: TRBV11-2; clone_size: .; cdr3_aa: CASSLGGLRNIQYF; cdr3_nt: TGTGCCAGCAGCTTAGGCGGACTAAGGAACATTCAGTACTTC
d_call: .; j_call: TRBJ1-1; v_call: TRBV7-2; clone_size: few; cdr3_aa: CASSLGLKVMNTEAFF; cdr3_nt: TGTGCCAGCAGCTTGGGGCTCAAGGTTATGAACACTGAAGCTTTCTTT
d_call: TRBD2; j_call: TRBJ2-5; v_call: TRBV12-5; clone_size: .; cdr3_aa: CASGSGLAGGQETQYF; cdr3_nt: TGTGCTAGTGGTTCAGGACTAGCGGGGGGCCAAGAGACCCAGTACTTC
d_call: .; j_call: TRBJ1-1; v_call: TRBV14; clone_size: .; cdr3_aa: CASSQEGGGQRTEAFF; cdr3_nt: TGTGCCAGCAGCCAAGAGGGCGGGGGCCAGCGCACTGAAGCTTTCTTT
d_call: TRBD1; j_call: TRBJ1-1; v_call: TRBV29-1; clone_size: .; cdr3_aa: CSVRTGMNTEAFF; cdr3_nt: TGCAGCGTTAGGACAGGTATGAACACTGAAGCTTTCTTT
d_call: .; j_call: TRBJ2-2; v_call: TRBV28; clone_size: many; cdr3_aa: CASSPLGGANTGELFF; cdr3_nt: TGTGCCAGCAGCCCCTTAGGGGGAGCGAACACCGGGGAGCTGTTTTTT
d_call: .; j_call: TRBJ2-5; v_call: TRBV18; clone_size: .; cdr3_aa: CASTERQGGGETQYF; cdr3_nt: TGTGCCAGCACAGAGAGACAGGGAGGAGGTGAGACCCAGTACTTC
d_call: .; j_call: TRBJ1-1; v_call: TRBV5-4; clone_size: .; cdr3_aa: CASSSPDSLYEAFF; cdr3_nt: TGTGCCAGCAGCTCACCCGACAGTTTGTATGAAGCTTTCTTT
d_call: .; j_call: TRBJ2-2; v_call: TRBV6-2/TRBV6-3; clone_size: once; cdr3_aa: CASSNRSGPRGTGELFF; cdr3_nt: TGTGCCAGCAGTAACCGGTCCGGGCCCCGAGGGACCGGGGAGCTGTTTTTT
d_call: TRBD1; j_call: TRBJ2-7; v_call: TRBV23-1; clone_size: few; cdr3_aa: CASSLEGGNHYEQYF; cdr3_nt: TGCGCCAGCAGCCTCGAAGGGGGCAATCACTACGAGCAGTACTTC
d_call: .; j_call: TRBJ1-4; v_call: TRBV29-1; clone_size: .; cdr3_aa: CSVDGGGGTNEKLFF; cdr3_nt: TGCAGCGTTGATGGAGGGGGAGGGACTAATGAAAAACTGTTTTTT
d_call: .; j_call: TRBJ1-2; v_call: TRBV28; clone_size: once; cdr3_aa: CASSPMSHYGYTF; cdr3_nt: TGTGCCAGCAGCCCTATGAGTCACTATGGCTACACCTTC
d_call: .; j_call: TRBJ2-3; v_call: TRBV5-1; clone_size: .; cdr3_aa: CASSSPGGTSLTDTQYF; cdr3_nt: TGCGCCAGCAGTTCCCCAGGAGGCACATCTCTCACAGATACGCAGTATTTT
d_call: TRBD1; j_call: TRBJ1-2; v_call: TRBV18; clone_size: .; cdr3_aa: CASSEGQGFTYGYTF; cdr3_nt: TGTGCCAGCTCAGAGGGACAGGGGTTTACCTATGGCTACACCTTC
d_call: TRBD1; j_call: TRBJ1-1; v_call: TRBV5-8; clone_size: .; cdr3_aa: CASSINRGTNTEAFF; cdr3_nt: TGTGCCAGCAGCATCAACAGGGGGACGAACACTGAAGCTTTCTTT
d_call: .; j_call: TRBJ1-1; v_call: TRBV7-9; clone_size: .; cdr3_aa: CASSPYMNTEAFF; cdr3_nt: TGTGCCAGCAGCCCATACATGAACACTGAAGCTTTCTTT
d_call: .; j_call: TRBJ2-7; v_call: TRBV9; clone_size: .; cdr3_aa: CASSVEADSPLEQYF; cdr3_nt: TGTGCCAGCAGCGTAGAGGCGGACTCACCCTTGGAGCAGTACTTC
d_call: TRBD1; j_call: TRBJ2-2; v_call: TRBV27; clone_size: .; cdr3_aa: CASNGQGEKGENTGELFF; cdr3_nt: TGTGCCAGCAACGGACAGGGGGAAAAGGGCGAGAACACCGGGGAGCTGTTTTTT
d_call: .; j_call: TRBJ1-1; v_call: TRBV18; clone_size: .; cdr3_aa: CASSPDSIMNTEAFF; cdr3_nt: TGTGCCAGCTCCCCTGATTCTATTATGAACACTGAAGCTTTCTTT
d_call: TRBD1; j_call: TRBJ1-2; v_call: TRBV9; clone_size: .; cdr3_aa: CASSVRSVGQGGYGYTF; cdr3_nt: TGTGCCAGCAGCGTACGATCTGTTGGACAGGGAGGCTATGGCTACACCTTC
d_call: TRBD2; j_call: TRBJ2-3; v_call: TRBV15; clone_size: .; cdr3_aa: CATSREGAGVSTDTQYF; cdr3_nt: TGTGCCACCAGCAGAGAGGGAGCGGGGGTGAGCACAGATACGCAGTATTTT
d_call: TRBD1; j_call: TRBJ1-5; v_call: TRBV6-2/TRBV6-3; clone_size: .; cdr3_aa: CASSFTGGQPQHF; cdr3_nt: TGTGCCAGCAGTTTTACAGGGGGACAGCCCCAGCATTTT
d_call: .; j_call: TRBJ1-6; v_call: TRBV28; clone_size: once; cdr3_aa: CASSLSLSYNSPLHF; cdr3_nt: TGTGCCAGCAGTTTATCCCTCTCCTATAATTCACCCCTCCACTTT
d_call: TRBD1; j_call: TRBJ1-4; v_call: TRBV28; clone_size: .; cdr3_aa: CASRTGTGNEKLFF; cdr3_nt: TGTGCCAGCAGAACCGGGACAGGGAATGAAAAACTGTTTTTT
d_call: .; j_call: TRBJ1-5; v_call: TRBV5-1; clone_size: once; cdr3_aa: CASSLGGREQPQHF; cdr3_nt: TGCGCCAGCAGCTTGGGGGGGCGGGAGCAGCCCCAGCATTTT
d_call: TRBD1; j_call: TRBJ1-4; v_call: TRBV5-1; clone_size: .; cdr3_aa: CASSEGTGGDEKLFF; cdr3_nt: TGCGCCAGCAGCGAAGGGACAGGGGGAGATGAAAAACTGTTTTTT
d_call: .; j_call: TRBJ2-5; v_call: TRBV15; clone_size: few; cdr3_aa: CATSGPSQETQYF; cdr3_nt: TGTGCCACCAGCGGCCCTTCTCAAGAGACCCAGTACTTC